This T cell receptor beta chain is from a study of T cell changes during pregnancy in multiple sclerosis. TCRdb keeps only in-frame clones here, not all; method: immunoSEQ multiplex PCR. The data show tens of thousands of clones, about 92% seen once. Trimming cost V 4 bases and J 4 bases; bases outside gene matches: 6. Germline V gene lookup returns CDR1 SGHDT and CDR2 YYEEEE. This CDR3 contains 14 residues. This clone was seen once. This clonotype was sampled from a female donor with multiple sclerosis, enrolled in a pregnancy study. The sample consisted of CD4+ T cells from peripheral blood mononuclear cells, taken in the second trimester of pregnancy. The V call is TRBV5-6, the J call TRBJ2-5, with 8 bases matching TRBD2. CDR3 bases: TGTGCCAGCAGCGTCCCGCGGGGGGTAGAGACCCAGTACTTC. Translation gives CASSVPRGVETQYF.